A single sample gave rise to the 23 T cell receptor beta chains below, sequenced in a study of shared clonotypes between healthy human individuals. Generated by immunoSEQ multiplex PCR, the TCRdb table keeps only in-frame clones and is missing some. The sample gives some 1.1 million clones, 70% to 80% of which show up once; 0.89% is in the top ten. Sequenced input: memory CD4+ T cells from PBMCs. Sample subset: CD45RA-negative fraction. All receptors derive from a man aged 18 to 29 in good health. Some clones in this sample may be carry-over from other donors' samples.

The CDR3 DNA reads TGTGCCAGCAGTGAATACGGTGGGGGGACAGGGGTATACTATGGCTACACCTTC. It codes for CASSEYGGGTGVYYGYTF. The V gene is TRBV25-1, the J gene TRBJ1-2, with TRBD1 matching over 10 bases. V lost 0 bases to trimming and J lost 3 bases; unmatched junction nucleotides: 10. Germline CDR1 MGHDK, CDR2 SYGVNS. The CDR3 totals 18 residues.

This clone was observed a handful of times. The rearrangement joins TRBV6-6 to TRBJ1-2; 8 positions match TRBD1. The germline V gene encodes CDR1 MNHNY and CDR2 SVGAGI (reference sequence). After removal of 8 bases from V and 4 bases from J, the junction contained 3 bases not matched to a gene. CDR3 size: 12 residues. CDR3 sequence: CASWGTGYGYTF. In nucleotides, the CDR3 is TGTGCCAGCTGGGGGACAGGCTATGGCTACACCTTC.

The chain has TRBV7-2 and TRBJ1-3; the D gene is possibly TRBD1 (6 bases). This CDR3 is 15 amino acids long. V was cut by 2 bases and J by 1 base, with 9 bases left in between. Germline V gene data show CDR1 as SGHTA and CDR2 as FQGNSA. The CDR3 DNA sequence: TGTGCCAGCAGCTTACAGACAGGATCTGGAAACACCATATATTTT. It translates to CASSLQTGSGNTIYF.

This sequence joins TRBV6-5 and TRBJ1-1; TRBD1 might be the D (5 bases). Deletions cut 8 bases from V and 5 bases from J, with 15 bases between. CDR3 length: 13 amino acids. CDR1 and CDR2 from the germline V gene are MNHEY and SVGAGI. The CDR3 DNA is TGTGCCAGCGTCCTGACGGGGGGGACTGAAGCTTTCTTT. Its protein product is CASVLTGGTEAFF.

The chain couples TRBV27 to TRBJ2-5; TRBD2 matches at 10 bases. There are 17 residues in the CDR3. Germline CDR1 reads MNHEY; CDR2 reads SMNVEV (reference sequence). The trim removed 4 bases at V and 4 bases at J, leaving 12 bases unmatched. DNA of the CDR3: TGTGCCAGCAGTTCGGTGAGAGCGGGAGGGTTAGGAGAGACCCAGTACTTC. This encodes CASSSVRAGGLGETQYF.

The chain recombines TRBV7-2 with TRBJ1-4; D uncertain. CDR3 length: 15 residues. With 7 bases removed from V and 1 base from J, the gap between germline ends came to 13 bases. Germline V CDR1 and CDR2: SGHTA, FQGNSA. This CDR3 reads CASTVGWGTNEKLFF. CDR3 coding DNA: TGTGCCAGCACCGTCGGATGGGGAACTAATGAAAAACTGTTTTTT.

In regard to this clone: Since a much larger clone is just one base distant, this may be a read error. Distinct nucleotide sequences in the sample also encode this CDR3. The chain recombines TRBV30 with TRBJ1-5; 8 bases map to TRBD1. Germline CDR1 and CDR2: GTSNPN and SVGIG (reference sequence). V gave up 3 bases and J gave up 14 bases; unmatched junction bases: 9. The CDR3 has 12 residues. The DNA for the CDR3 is TGTGCCTGGAGCCCCGGGACAGGCCCAGAGCATTTT. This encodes CAWSPGTGPEHF.

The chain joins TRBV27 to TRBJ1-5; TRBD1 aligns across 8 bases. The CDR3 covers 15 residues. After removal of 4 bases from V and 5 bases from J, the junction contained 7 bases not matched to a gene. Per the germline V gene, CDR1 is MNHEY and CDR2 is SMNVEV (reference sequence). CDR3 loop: CASSYYDRGHQPQHF. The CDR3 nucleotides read TGTGCCAGCAGTTACTACGACAGGGGTCATCAGCCCCAGCATTTT.

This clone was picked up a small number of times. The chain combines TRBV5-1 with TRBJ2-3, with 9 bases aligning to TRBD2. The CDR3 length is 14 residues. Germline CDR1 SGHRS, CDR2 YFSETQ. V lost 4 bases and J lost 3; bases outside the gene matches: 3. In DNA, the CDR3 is TGCGCCAGCAGCAAGACTAGCGGTACAGATACGCAGTATTTT. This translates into CASSKTSGTDTQYF. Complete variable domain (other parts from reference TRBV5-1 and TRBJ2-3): KAGVTQTPRYLIKTRGQQVTLSCSPISGHRSVSWYQQTPGQGLQFLFEYFSETQRNKGNFPGRFSGRQFSNSRSEMNVSTLELGDSALYLCASSKTSGTDTQYFGPGTRLTVL.

In DNA form, the CDR3 reads TGTGCCAGCAGCTTAGGCCCTCCTTCTAGCGGTGAAGAGACCCAGTACTTC. Protein: CASSLGPPSSGEETQYF. The chain has TRBV7-2 and TRBJ2-5, with 7 bases aligning to TRBD2. The V and J ends lost 1 base and 3 bases, in that order; junction bases with no gene match: 11. The CDR3 is made up of 17 amino acids. Germline V gives CDR1 SGHTA, CDR2 FQGNSA.

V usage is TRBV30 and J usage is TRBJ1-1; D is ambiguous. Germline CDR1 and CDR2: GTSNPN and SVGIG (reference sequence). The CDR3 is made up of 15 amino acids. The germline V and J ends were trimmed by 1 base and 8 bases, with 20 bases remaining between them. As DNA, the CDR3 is TGTGCCTGGAGTGGTCGGGAAGGTCAGCGCGGCGAAGCTTTCTTT. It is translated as CAWSGREGQRGEAFF.

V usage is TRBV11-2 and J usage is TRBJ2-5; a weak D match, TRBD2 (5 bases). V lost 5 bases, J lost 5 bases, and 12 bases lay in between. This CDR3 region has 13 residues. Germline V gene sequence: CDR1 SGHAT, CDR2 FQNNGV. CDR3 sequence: CASSPGSAETQYF. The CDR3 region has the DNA TGTGCCAGCAGCCCGGGGAGCGCGGAGACCCAGTACTTC. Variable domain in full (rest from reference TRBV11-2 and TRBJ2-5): EAGVAQSPRYKIIEKRQSVAFWCNPISGHATLYWYQQILGQGPKLLIQFQNNGVVDDSQLPKDRFSAERLKGVDSTLKIQPAKLEDSAVYLCASSPGSAETQYFGPGTRLLVL.

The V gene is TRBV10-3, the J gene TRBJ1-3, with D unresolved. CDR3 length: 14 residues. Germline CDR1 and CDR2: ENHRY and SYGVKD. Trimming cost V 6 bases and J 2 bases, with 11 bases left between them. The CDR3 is CAIREDGTGNTIYF. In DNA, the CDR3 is TGTGCCATCAGGGAAGACGGAACTGGAAACACCATATATTTT.

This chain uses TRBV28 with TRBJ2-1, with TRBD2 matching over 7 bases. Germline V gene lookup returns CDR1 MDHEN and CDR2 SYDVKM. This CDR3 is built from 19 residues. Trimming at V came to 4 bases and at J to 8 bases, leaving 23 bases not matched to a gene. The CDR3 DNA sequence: TGTGCCAGCAGTTCATTATGGAGGGATGCGAGCGGGATGGTGTATGAGCAGTTCTTC. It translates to CASSSLWRDASGMVYEQFF.

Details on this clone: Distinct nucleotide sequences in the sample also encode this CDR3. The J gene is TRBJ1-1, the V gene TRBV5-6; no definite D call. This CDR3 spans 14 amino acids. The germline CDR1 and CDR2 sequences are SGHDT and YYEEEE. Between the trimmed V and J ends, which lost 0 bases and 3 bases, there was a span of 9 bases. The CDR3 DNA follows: TGTGCCAGCAGCTTGGTAGGCCCCGACACTGAAGCTTTCTTT. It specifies CASSLVGPDTEAFF.

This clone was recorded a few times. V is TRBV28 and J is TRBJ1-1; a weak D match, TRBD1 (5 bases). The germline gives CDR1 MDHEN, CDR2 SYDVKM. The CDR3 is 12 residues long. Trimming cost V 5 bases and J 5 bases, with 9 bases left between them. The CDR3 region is CASSGGGTEAFF. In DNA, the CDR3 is TGTGCCAGCAGTGGGGGGGGTACTGAAGCTTTCTTT.

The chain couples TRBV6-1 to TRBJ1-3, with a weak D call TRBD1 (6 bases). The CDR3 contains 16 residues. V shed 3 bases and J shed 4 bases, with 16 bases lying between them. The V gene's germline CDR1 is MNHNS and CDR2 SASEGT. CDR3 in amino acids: CASSDRGQLNGNTIYF. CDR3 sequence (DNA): TGTGCCAGCAGTGACCGCGGACAGCTCAACGGAAACACCATATATTTT.

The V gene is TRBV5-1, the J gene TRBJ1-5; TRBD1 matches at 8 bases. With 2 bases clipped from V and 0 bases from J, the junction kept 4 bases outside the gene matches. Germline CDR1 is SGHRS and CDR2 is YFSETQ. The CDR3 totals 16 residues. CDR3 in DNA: TGCGCCAGCAGCTTAGCAGGACAGGGTAGCAATCAGCCCCAGCATTTT. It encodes CASSLAGQGSNQPQHF.

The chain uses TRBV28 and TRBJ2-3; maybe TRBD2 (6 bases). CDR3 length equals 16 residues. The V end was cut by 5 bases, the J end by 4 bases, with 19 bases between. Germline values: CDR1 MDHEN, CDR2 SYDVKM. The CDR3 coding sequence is TGTGCCAGCAGTGGCGACGGCGGGAAGGTTTCAGATACGCAGTATTTT. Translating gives CASSGDGGKVSDTQYF.

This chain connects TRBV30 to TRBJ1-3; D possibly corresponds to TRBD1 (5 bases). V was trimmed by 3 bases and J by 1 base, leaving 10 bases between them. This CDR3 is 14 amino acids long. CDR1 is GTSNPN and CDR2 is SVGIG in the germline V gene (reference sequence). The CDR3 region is CAWSADRSGNTIYF. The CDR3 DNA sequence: TGTGCCTGGAGCGCAGACAGATCTGGAAACACCATATATTTT.

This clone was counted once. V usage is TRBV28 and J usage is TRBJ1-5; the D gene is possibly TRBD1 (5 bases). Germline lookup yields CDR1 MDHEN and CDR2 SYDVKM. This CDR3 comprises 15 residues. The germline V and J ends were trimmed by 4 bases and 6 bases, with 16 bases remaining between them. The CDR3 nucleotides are TGTGCCAGCAGTTCAGGGACGGCAGCGGGTCAGCCCCAGCATTTT. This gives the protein CASSSGTAAGQPQHF.

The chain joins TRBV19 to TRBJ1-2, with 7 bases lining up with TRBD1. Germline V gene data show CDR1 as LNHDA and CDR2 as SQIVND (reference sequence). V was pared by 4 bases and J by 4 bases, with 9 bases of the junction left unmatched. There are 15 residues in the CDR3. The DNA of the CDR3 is TGTGCCAGTAGTACTACGGGGGACAGCGCCTATGGCTACACCTTC. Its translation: CASSTTGDSAYGYTF.

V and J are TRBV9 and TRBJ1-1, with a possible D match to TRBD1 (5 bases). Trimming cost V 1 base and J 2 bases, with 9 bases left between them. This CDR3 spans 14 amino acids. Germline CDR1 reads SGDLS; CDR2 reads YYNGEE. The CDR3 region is CASSVQGINTEAFF. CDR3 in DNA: TGTGCCAGCAGCGTACAGGGAATCAACACTGAAGCTTTCTTT. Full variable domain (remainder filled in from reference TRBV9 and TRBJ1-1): DSGVTQTPKHLITATGQRVTLRCSPRSGDLSVYWYQQSLDQGLQFLIQYYNGEERAKGNILERFSAQQFPDLHSELNLSSLELGDSALYFCASSVQGINTEAFFGQGTRLTVV.